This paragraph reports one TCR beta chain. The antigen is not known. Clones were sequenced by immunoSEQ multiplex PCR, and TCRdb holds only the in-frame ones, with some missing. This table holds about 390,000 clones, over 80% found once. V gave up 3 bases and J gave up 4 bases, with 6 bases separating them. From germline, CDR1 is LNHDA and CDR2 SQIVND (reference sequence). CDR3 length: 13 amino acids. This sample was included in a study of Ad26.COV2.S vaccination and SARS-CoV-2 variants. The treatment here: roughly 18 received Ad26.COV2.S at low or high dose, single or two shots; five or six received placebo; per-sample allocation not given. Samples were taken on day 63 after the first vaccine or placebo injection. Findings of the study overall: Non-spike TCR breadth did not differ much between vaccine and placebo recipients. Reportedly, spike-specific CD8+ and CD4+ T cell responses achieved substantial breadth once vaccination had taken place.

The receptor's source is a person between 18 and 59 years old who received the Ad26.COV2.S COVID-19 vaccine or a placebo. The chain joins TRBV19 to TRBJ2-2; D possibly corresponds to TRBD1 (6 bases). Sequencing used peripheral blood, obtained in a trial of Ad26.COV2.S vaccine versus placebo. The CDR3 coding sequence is TGTGCCAGTAGTATGGGGGCCACCGGGGAGCTGTTTTTT. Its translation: CASSMGATGELFF. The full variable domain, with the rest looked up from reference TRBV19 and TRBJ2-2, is DGGITQSPKYLFRKEGQNVTLSCEQNLNHDAMYWYRQDPGQGLRLIYYSQIVNDFQKGDIAEGYSVSREKKESFPLTVTSAQKNPTAFYLCASSMGATGELFFGEGSRLTVL.